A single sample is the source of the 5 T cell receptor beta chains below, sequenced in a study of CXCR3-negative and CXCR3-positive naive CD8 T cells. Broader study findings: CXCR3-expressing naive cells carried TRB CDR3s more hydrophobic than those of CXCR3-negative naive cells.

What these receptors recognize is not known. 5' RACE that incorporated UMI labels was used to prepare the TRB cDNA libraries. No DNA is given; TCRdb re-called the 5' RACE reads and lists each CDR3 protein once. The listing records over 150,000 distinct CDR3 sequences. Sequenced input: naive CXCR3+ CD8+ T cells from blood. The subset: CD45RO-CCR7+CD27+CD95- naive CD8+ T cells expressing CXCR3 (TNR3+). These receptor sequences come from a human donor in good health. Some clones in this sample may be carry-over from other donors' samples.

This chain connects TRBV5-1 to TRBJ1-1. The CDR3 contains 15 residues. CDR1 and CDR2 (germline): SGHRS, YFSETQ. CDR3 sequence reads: CASSLTNTWNTEAFF.

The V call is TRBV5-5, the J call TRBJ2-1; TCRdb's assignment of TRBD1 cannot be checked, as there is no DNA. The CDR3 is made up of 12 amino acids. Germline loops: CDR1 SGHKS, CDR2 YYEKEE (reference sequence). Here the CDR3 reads CASTPVGNEQFF.

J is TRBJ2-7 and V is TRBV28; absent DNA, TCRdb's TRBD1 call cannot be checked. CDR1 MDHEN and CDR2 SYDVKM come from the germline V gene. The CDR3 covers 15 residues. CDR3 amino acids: CASSLYGGNSYEQYF.

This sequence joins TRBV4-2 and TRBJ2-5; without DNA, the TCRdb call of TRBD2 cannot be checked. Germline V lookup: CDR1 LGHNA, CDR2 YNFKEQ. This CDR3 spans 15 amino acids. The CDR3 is CASSQDEGGAETQYF.

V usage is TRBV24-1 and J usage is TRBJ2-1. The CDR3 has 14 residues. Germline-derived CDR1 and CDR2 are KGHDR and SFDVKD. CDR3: CATSDLTADNEQFF.